This paragraph covers one T cell receptor beta chain sequence. Reanalyzing the 5' RACE reads, TCRdb keeps one entry per CDR3 protein, without DNA. This listing includes roughly 390,000 distinct CDR3 sequences. The sample is drawn from a study of T cells expressing NK-cell markers. The germline CDR1 and CDR2 sequences are DFQATT and SNEGSKA (reference sequence). This CDR3 contains 16 residues. The source is a woman aged 45-59 years in good health. The source material was blood T cells: a sorted CD56 or NKG2C T cell subset, CD4+ or CD8+ T cells, or bulk PBMC T cells (not recorded which). This chain joins TRBV20-1 and TRBJ2-1. The CDR3 sequence is CSAPLLGTRAYNEQFF.